This T cell receptor beta chain is from a study of T cell responses to AZD1222 COVID-19 vaccine. Germline lookup yields CDR1 SEHNR and CDR2 FQNEAQ (reference sequence). The germline V and J ends were trimmed by 4 bases and 4 bases, with 8 bases remaining between them. The CDR3 has 13 residues. Data came from immunoSEQ multiplex PCR; TCRdb stores just in-frame clones and leaves some out. The sample includes 150,000 or so clones, 90% seen only once; the top ten take 6.5% to 8.5%. The TCR originated in an adult in good health. V and J are TRBV7-9 and TRBJ2-1, with D uncertain. Sequenced material: peripheral blood, taken on day 0 of AZD1222 vaccination. For the CDR3, the DNA is TGTGCCAGCAGCTCAACGAGGTACAATGAGCAGTTCTTC. This gives the protein CASSSTRYNEQFF. Full variable domain (remainder filled in from reference TRBV7-9 and TRBJ2-1): DTGVSQNPRHKITKRGQNVTFRCDPISEHNRLYWYRQTLGQGPEFLTYFQNEAQLEKSRLLSDRFSAERPKGSFSTLEIQRTEQGDSAMYLCASSSTRYNEQFFGPGTRLTVL.